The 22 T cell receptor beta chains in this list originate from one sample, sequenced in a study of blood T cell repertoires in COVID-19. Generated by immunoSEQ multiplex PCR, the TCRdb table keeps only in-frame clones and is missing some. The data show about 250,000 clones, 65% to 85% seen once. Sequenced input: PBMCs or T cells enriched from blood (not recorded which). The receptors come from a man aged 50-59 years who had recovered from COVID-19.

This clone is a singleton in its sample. For the CDR3, the DNA is TGTGCCAGTAGTCCCAGCGGGAGGCGCTACGAGCAGTACTTC. This gives the protein CASSPSGRRYEQYF. The J gene is TRBJ2-7, the V gene TRBV19, with 9 bases identical to TRBD2. Germline V gives CDR1 LNHDA, CDR2 SQIVND (reference sequence). The CDR3 contains 14 residues. The V segment lost 5 bases and the J segment 3 bases; nucleotides outside the gene matches: 5.

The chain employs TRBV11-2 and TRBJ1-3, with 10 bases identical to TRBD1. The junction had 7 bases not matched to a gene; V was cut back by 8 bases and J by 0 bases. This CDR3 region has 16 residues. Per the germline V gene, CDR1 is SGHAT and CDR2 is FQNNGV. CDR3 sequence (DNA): TGTGCCAGCGCGGGGACAGGGGCCATCTCTGGAAACACCATATATTTT. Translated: CASAGTGAISGNTIYF.

The CDR3 loop is CASSARTGAGNTIYF. Here the CDR3 DNA reads TGTGCCAGCAGCGCAAGGACAGGCGCTGGAAACACCATATATTTT. V is TRBV7-2 and J is TRBJ1-3, with 7 bases fitting TRBD1. CDR3 length equals 15 residues. Trimming at V came to 5 bases and at J to 2 bases, leaving 6 bases not matched to a gene. The germline CDR1 and CDR2 sequences are SGHTA and FQGNSA.

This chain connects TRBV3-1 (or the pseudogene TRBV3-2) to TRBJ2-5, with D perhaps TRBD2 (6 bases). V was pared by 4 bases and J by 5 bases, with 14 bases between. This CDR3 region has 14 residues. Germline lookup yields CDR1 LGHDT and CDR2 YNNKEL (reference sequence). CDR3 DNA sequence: TGTGCCAGCAGCCCCACGGGGGTCTTTGAGACCCAGTACTTC. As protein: CASSPTGVFETQYF.

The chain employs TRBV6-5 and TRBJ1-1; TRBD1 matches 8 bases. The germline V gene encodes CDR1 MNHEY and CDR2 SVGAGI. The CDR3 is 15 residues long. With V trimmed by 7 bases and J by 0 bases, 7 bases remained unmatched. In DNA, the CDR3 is TGTGCCAGCACGTGGAGGACAGGGATGAACACTGAAGCTTTCTTT. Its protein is CASTWRTGMNTEAFF.

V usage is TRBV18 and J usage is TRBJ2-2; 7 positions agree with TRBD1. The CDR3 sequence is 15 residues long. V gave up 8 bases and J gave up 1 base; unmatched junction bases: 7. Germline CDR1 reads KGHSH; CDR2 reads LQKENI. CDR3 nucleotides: TGTGCCAGCCCGAGGGACAGCTGGAACACCGGGGAGCTGTTTTTT. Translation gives CASPRDSWNTGELFF.

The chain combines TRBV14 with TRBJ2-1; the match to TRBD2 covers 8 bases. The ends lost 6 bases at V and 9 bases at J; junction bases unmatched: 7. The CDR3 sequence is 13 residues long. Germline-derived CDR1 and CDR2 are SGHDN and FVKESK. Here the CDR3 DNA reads TGTGCCAGCAGAGGCGGGAGGTCGGGTGAGCAGTTCTTC. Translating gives CASRGGRSGEQFF.

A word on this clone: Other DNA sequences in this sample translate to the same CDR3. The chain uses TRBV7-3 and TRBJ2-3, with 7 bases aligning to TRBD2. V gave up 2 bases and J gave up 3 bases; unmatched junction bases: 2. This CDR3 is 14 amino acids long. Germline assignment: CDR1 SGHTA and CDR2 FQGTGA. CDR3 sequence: CASSLGLGTDTQYF. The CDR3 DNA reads TGTGCCAGCAGCTTAGGACTAGGAACAGATACGCAGTATTTT.

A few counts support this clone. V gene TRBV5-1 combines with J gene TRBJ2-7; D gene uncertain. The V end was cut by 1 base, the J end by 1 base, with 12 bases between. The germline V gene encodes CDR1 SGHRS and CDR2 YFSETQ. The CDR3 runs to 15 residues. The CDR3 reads CASSLSVSGSYEQYF. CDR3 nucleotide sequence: TGCGCCAGCAGCTTGTCGGTATCAGGATCCTACGAGCAGTACTTC.

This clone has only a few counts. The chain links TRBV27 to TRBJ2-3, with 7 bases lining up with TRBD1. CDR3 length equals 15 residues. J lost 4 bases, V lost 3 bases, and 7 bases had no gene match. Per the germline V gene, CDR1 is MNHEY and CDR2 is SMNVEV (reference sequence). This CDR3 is CASSFDREIPDTQYF. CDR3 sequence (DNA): TGTGCCAGCAGTTTTGACAGGGAAATCCCAGATACGCAGTATTTT.

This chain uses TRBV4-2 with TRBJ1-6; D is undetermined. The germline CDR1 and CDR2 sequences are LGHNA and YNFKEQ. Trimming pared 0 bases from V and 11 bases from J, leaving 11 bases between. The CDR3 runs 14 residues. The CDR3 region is CASSQDRDKAPLHF. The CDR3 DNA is TGTGCCAGCAGCCAAGATCGAGACAAGGCACCCCTCCACTTT.

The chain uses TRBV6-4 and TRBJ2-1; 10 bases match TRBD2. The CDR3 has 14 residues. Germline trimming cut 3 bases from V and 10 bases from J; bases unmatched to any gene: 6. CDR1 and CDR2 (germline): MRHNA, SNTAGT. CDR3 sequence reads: CASSEAGGLGEQFF. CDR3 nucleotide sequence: TGTGCCAGCAGTGAAGCGGGAGGGCTAGGAGAGCAGTTCTTC.

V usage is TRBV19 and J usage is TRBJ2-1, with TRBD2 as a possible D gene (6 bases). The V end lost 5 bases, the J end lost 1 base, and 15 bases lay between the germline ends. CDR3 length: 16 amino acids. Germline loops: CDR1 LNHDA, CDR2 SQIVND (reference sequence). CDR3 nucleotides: TGTGCCAGTAGTCCTCAGGGACTGAGTTCCTACAATGAGCAGTTCTTC. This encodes CASSPQGLSSYNEQFF.

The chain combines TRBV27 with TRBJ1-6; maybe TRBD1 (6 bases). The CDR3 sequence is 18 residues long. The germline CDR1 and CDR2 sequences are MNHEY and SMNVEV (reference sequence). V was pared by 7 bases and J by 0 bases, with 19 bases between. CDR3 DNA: TGTGCCAGCACCTCTAGACCGGGGGGCCCCTCCTATAATTCACCCCTCCACTTT. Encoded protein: CASTSRPGGPSYNSPLHF.

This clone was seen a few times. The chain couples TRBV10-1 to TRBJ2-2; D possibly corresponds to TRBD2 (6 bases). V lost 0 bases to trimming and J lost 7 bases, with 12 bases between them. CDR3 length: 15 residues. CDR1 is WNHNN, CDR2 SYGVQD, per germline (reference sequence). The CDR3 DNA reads TGCGCCAGCAGTGAGTCGAGGAGGGTAGGCGGGGAGCTGTTTTTT. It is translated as CASSESRRVGGELFF.

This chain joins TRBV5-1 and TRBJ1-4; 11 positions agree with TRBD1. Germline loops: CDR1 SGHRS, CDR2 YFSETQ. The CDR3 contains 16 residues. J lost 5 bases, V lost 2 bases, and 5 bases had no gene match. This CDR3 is CASSFGTGGRNEKLFF. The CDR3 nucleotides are TGCGCCAGCAGCTTTGGGACAGGGGGTCGGAATGAAAAACTGTTTTTT. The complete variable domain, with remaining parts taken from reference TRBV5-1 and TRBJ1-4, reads KAGVTQTPRYLIKTRGQQVTLSCSPISGHRSVSWYQQTPGQGLQFLFEYFSETQRNKGNFPGRFSGRQFSNSRSEMNVSTLELGDSALYLCASSFGTGGRNEKLFFGSGTQLSVL.

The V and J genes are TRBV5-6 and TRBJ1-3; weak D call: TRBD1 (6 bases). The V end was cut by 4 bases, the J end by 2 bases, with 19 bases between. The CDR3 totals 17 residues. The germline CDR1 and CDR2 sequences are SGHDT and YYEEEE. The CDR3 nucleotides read TGTGCCAGCAGCATCGGACAGCTCACTAGAACTGGAAACACCATATATTTT. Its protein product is CASSIGQLTRTGNTIYF. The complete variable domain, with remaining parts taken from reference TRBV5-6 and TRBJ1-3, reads DAGVTQSPTHLIKTRGQQVTLRCSPKSGHDTVSWYQQALGQGPQFIFQYYEEEERQRGNFPDRFSGHQFPNYSSELNVNALLLGDSALYLCASSIGQLTRTGNTIYFGEGSWLTVV.

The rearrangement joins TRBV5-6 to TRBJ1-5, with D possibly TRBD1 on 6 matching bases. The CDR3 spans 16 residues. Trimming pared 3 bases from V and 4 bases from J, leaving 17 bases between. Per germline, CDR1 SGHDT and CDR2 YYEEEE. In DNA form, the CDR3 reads TGTGCCAGCAGCTCAAACAGGTTAGGGGGAAATCAGCCCCAGCATTTT. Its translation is CASSSNRLGGNQPQHF.

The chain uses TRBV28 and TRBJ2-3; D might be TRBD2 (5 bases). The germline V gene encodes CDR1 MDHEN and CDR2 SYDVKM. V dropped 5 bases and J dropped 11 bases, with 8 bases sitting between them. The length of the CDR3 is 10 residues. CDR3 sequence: CASSQRVQYF. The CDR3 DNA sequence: TGTGCCAGCAGTCAGAGGGTGCAGTATTTT.

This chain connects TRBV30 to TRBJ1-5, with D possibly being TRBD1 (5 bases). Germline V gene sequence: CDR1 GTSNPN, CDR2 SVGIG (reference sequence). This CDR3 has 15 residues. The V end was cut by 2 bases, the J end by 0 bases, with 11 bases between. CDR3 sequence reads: CAWSSPQGSNQPQHF. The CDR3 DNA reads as TGTGCCTGGAGTTCCCCCCAGGGTAGCAATCAGCCCCAGCATTTT.

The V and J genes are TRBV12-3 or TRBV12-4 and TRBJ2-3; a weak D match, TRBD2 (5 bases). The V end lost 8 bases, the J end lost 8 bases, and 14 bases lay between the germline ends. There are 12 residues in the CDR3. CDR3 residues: CASSTPAGTQYF. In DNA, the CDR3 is TGTGCCAGCTCTACCCCGGCGGGTACGCAGTATTTT.

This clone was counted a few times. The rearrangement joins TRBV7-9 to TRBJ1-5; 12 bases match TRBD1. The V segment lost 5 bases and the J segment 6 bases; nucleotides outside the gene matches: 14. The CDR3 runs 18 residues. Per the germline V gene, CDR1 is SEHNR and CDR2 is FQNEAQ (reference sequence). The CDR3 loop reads CASSVAGTGGRGSQPQHF. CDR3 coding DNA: TGTGCCAGCAGCGTTGCCGGGACAGGGGGCCGGGGTAGTCAGCCCCAGCATTTT.